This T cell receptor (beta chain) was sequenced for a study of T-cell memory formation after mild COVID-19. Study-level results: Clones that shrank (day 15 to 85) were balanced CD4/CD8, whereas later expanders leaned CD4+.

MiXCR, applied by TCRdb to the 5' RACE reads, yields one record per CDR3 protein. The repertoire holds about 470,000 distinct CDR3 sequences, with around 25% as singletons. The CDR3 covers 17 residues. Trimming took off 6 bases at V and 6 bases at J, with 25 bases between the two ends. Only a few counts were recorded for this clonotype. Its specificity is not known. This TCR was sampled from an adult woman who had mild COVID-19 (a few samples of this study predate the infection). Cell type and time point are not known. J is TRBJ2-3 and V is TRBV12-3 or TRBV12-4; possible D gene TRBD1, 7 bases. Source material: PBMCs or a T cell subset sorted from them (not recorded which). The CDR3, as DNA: TGTGCCAGCAGCTCCCCATACCACAGGGGAGGTTACGATACGCAGTATTTT. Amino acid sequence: CASSSPYHRGGYDTQYF.